These 23 T cell receptor beta chains came from one sample sequenced in a study of Graves' ophthalmopathy and Graves' hyperthyroidism. Beta-chain TCR CDR3 regions were amplified from RNA transcripts. The library came from an HTBI-primed first-round RT-PCR and a second-round multiplex PCR. TCRdb independently ran MiXCR on the multiplex PCR reads; one entry per CDR3 protein. The sample gives some 1.1 million distinct CDR3 sequences, less than 45% of which show up once; around 10% is in the top ten. The sequencing sample was made of peripheral blood or thyroid tissue (not recorded which). Receptors originate from an adult man with Graves' hyperthyroidism.

This clonotype showed up just a few times. For the CDR3, the DNA is TGTGCCATCAGTGAAAGTGGCAGGGTGGACGAGCAGTACTTC. Translating gives CAISESGRVDEQYF. The chain links TRBV10-3 to TRBJ2-7; tentatively, D is TRBD1 (5 bases). V lost 3 bases to trimming and J lost 5 bases, with 14 bases between them. This CDR3 is built from 14 residues. Germline CDR1 reads ENHRY; CDR2 reads SYGVKD.

At least ten counts were recorded for this clonotype. The chain combines TRBV7-6 with TRBJ1-2, with 7 bases matching TRBD1. Germline V lookup: CDR1 SGHVS, CDR2 FNYEAQ. CDR3 length: 14 residues. After removal of 5 bases from V and 1 base from J, the junction contained 4 bases not matched to a gene. This CDR3 reads CASSPPGGNYGYTF. The CDR3 DNA reads TGTGCCAGCAGCCCCCCAGGGGGTAACTATGGCTACACCTTC. Complete variable domain (other parts from reference TRBV7-6 and TRBJ1-2): GAGVSQSPRYKVTKRGQDVALRCDPISGHVSLYWYRQALGQGPEFLTYFNYEAQQDKSGLPNDRFSAERPEGSISTLTIQRTEQRDSAMYRCASSPPGGNYGYTFGSGTRLTVV.

There are many counts of this clonotype. V and J are TRBV4-3 and TRBJ2-7, with a weak D call TRBD2 (5 bases). V dropped 3 bases and J dropped 6 bases, with 15 bases sitting between them. In germline, CDR1 is LGHNA, CDR2 YSLEER. This CDR3 region has 14 residues. The chain's CDR3 is CASSQEEQRPEQYF. The CDR3 nucleotides read TGCGCCAGCAGCCAGGAGGAACAGCGACCCGAGCAGTACTTC.

This chain uses TRBV12-3 or TRBV12-4 with TRBJ2-2; 7 nucleotides agree with TRBD1. The CDR3 has 13 residues. J lost 0 bases, V lost 11 bases, and 3 bases had no gene match. This CDR3 reads CAGQVANTGELFF. In DNA form, the CDR3 reads TGTGCCGGACAGGTGGCGAACACCGGGGAGCTGTTTTTT.

The CDR3, as DNA: TGTGCCAGCAGCCGATGGGGGGCAGGGTCTCAAGAGACCCAGTACTTC. It codes for CASSRWGAGSQETQYF. The chain recombines TRBV11-1 with TRBJ2-5, with D possibly called TRBD1 or TRBD2 (6 bases each). CDR1 SGHAT and CDR2 FQDESV come from the germline V gene (reference sequence). V lost 5 bases and J lost 2, with 18 bases in between. This CDR3 spans 16 amino acids.

This chain links TRBV2 with TRBJ2-7; 11 bases are a match to TRBD2. The J call may not be correct, given that the DNA end is closer to TRBJ2-1. Germline lookup yields CDR1 SNHLY and CDR2 FYNNEI. The CDR3 runs to 15 residues. The DNA of the CDR3 is TGTGCCAGCCGTATGGGACTAGCGGCCTACAATGAGCAGTTCTTC. Residues: CASRMGLAAYNEQFF.

This clonotype was seen ten or more times. The chain carries TRBV20-1 and TRBJ1-6, with TRBD1 matching 8 bases. This CDR3 is built from 14 residues. Trimming took 3 bases from V and 8 from J; bases not matched to a gene: 6. Germline V gene data show CDR1 as DFQATT and CDR2 as SNEGSKA (reference sequence). DNA of the CDR3: TGCAGTGCTAGTGAAACAGGGGGATATTCACCCCTCCACTTT. Amino acid sequence: CSASETGGYSPLHF.

In this sample, this clonotype turned up a few times. The rearrangement joins TRBV29-1 to TRBJ2-7, with 9 nucleotides matching TRBD2. Trimming removed 3 bases from V and 6 bases from J; junction bases left unmatched: 6. CDR1 is SQVTM, CDR2 ANQGSEA, per germline. The CDR3 totals 13 residues. The CDR3 protein is CSVDPGLAREQYF. CDR3 DNA: TGCAGCGTTGACCCGGGACTAGCTCGCGAGCAGTACTTC.

CDR3 region: CAIGWGSSYEQYF. The CDR3 DNA follows: TGTGCCATCGGATGGGGGAGCTCCTACGAGCAGTACTTC. The chain uses TRBV25-1 and TRBJ2-7; D might be TRBD1 or TRBD2, each matching 5 bases. The germline V and J ends were trimmed by 10 bases and 0 bases, with 13 bases remaining between them. Germline lookup yields CDR1 MGHDK and CDR2 SYGVNS. This CDR3 has 13 residues.

This clonotype came up a few times. The chain combines TRBV7-9 with TRBJ2-5, with 11 nucleotides matching TRBD2. CDR3 length: 16 residues. Germline V gene data show CDR1 as SEHNR and CDR2 as FQNEAQ (reference sequence). Trimming cost V 3 bases and J 1 base; bases outside gene matches: 4. The CDR3 region is CASSFSTSGAQETQYF. DNA of the CDR3: TGTGCCAGCAGCTTTTCGACTAGCGGGGCCCAAGAGACCCAGTACTTC. Full variable domain (rest looked up from reference TRBV7-9 and TRBJ2-5): DTGVSQNPRHKITKRGQNVTFRCDPISEHNRLYWYRQTLGQGPEFLTYFQNEAQLEKSRLLSDRFSAERPKGSFSTLEIQRTEQGDSAMYLCASSFSTSGAQETQYFGPGTRLLVL.

The chain couples TRBV29-1 to TRBJ2-2, with 8 nucleotides matching TRBD1. The CDR3 has 16 residues. Germline-derived CDR1 and CDR2 are SQVTM and ANQGSEA. V was clipped by 6 bases and J by 2 bases; unmatched bases: 11. CDR3 protein: CSVLTGEARNTGELFF. CDR3 nucleotides: TGCAGCGTCTTGACAGGGGAAGCCCGAAACACCGGGGAGCTGTTTTTT.

The chain carries TRBV29-1 and TRBJ1-2; D is unclear. From germline, CDR1 is SQVTM and CDR2 ANQGSEA. The CDR3 contains 13 residues. Trimming stripped 4 bases from V and 4 bases from J, with 13 bases between. The CDR3 DNA sequence: TGCAGCGTTGTCAAGGGTTTAAGCTATGGCTACACCTTC. It translates to CSVVKGLSYGYTF.

The V gene is TRBV20-1, the J gene TRBJ2-7; D uncertain. Between the trimmed V and J ends, which lost 0 bases and 2 bases, there was a span of 20 bases. The CDR3 totals 17 residues. The V gene's germline CDR1 is DFQATT and CDR2 SNEGSKA (reference sequence). Written as DNA, the CDR3 is TGCAGTGCTAGAGATCTCGTTGCGGCTAGTGATCCCTACGAGCAGTACTTC. It encodes CSARDLVAASDPYEQYF.

This chain connects TRBV29-1 to TRBJ1-2; 8 nucleotides match TRBD1. Germline V gene data show CDR1 as SQVTM and CDR2 as ANQGSEA. This CDR3 is 13 amino acids long. CDR3 in DNA: TGCAGTTTGGCTGACAGGGGCGGTGGTGGCTACACCTTC. Translating it yields CSLADRGGGGYTF.

The chain combines TRBV19 with TRBJ2-7, with D perhaps given as TRBD1 or TRBD2 (5 bases each). This CDR3 spans 13 amino acids. The germline V and J ends were trimmed by 8 bases and 2 bases, with 13 bases remaining between them. The germline CDR1 and CDR2 sequences are LNHDA and SQIVND (reference sequence). CDR3: CASGPGLAYEQYF. In nucleotides, the CDR3 is TGTGCCAGTGGTCCGGGGCTTGCCTACGAGCAGTACTTC.

This clonotype has a count of ten or more. The chain joins TRBV9 to TRBJ2-5; 8 bases line up with TRBD2. The J segment lost 4 bases and the V segment lost 5 bases, leaving 4 bases of the junction unmatched. This CDR3 has 13 residues. Germline CDR1 reads SGDLS; CDR2 reads YYNGEE. This CDR3 is CASSGTRGETQYF. The CDR3 nucleotides are TGTGCCAGCAGTGGGACTAGGGGAGAGACCCAGTACTTC.

The chain joins TRBV2 to TRBJ2-5; D possibly corresponds to TRBD2 (5 bases). In germline, CDR1 is SNHLY, CDR2 FYNNEI. Trimming took 5 bases from V and 5 from J, leaving 15 bases between them. CDR3 length: 14 amino acids. The CDR3 spells CASSRAGLRETQYF. Written as DNA, the CDR3 is TGTGCCAGCAGTCGGGCAGGACTTCGGGAGACCCAGTACTTC.

This clonotype was recorded many times. CDR3: CSVGDDQPQHF. The CDR3 nucleotides are TGCAGCGTGGGGGACGATCAGCCCCAGCATTTT. The chain combines TRBV29-1 with TRBJ1-5, with D perhaps TRBD1 (5 bases). CDR3 length: 11 residues. V shed 6 bases and J shed 5 bases, with 8 bases lying between them. CDR1 SQVTM and CDR2 ANQGSEA come from the germline V gene.

This clonotype came up a few times. V and J are TRBV6-5 and TRBJ1-2; D gene unclear. Trimming removed 2 bases from V and 4 bases from J, with 20 bases in between. CDR1 is MNHEY and CDR2 is SVGAGI in the germline V gene. The CDR3 has 17 residues. CDR3 in DNA: TGTGCCAGCAGTTACCGGGTGGCCTCCGGTAAGGTCTATGGCTACACCTTC. It codes for CASSYRVASGKVYGYTF.

This clonotype was observed many times. This rearrangement joins TRBV7-8 to TRBJ2-5; unclear D gene. CDR1 is SGHVS and CDR2 is FQNEAQ in the germline V gene. V gave up 3 bases and J gave up 2 bases, with 13 bases separating them. This CDR3 region has 15 residues. The CDR3 DNA reads as TGTGCCAGCAGCTTGGCGCGAAAATATCAAGAGACCCAGTACTTC. Protein sequence: CASSLARKYQETQYF. Full variable domain (outside the CDR3, taken from reference TRBV7-8 and TRBJ2-5): GAGVSQSPRYKVAKRGQDVALRCDPISGHVSLFWYQQALGQGPEFLTYFQNEAQLDKSGLPSDRFFAERPEGSVSTLKIQRTQQEDSAVYLCASSLARKYQETQYFGPGTRLLVL.

The sample holds many counts of this clonotype. This chain uses TRBV5-1 with TRBJ2-2, with no clear D. The CDR3 runs to 16 residues. Per germline, CDR1 SGHRS and CDR2 YFSETQ. The ends were cut back, 6 bases at V and 0 bases at J, with 15 bases in the middle. The DNA for the CDR3 is TGCGCCAGCACCCTTGCCCCTGGGGCGAACACCGGGGAGCTGTTTTTT. It codes for CASTLAPGANTGELFF.

V and J are TRBV15 and TRBJ1-5; 11 positions match TRBD1. V was pared by 9 bases and J by 8 bases, with 12 bases of the junction left unmatched. The length of the CDR3 is 15 residues. In germline, CDR1 is LNHNV, CDR2 YYDKDF (reference sequence). The CDR3 sequence: CATQLDRGRLEPQHF. The CDR3 DNA follows: TGTGCCACTCAGCTGGACAGGGGGCGCTTAGAGCCCCAGCATTTT. Full variable domain (missing parts from reference TRBV15 and TRBJ1-5): DAMVIQNPRYQVTQFGKPVTLSCSQTLNHNVMYWYQQKSSQAPKLLFHYYDKDFNNEADTPDNFQSRRPNTSFCFLDIRSPGLGDTAMYLCATQLDRGRLEPQHFGDGTRLSIL.

V and J are TRBV5-4 and TRBJ2-7, with no clear D. The CDR3 has 13 residues. Germline CDR1 SGHNT, CDR2 YYREEE (reference sequence). V was pared by 0 bases and J by 6 bases, with 10 bases between. The CDR3 DNA reads TGTGCCAGCAGCTTGGTCTCGAATAGCGAGCAGTACTTC. Protein: CASSLVSNSEQYF. The complete variable domain, with remaining parts taken from reference TRBV5-4 and TRBJ2-7, reads ETGVTQSPTHLIKTRGQQVTLRCSSQSGHNTVSWYQQALGQGPQFIFQYYREEENGRGNFPPRFSGLQFPNYSSELNVNALELDDSALYLCASSLVSNSEQYFGPGTRLTVT.